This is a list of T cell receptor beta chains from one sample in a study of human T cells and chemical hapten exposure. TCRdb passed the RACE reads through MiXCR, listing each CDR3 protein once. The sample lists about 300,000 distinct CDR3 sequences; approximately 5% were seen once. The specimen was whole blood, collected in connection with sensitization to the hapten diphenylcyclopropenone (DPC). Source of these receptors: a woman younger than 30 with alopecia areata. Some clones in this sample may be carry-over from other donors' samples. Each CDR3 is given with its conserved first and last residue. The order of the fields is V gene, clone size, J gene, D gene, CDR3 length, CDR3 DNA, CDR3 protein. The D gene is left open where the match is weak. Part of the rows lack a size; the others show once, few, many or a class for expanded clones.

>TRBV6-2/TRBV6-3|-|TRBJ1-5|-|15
TGTGCCAGCAGTTACCAGGACGGCGGGGGTCAGCCCCAGCATTTT
CASSYQDGGGQPQHF
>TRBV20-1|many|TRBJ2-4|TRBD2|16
TGCAGTGCGCACCGACTAGCGGGGGTAGCCAAAAACATTCAGTACTTC
CSAHRLAGVAKNIQYF
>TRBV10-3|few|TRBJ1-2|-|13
TGTGCCATCAGTGAGTCGTGGGATAGTGGCTACACCTTC
CAISESWDSGYTF
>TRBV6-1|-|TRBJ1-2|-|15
TGTGCCAGCAGAGGGTTGGTCATGTGGTCTAGCGGCTACACCTTC
CASRGLVMWSSGYTF
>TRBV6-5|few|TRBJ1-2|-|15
TGTGCCAGCAGTTACTCATTGTGGGGGAACTATGGCTACACCTTC
CASSYSLWGNYGYTF
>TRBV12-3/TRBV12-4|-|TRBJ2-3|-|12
TGTGCCAGCGGAAGCGGAGCGGATACGCAGTATTTT
CASGSGADTQYF
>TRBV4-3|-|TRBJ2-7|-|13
TGCGCCAGCAGCCAAGGACCGATGAATGAGCAGTACTTC
CASSQGPMNEQYF
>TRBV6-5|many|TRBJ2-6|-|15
TGTGCCAGCAGTGGGTGGGGGAAAGGGGCCAACGTCCTGACTTTC
CASSGWGKGANVLTF
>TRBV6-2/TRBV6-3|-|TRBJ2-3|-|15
TGTGCCAGCAGTTACTCGTACCAGCCCACAGATACGCAGTATTTT
CASSYSYQPTDTQYF
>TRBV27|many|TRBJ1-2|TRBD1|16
TGTGCCAGCAGTTTGGACGGACAGGGCCCCCTCTATGGCTACACCTTC
CASSLDGQGPLYGYTF
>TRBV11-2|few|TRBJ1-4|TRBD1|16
TGTGCCAGCAGCGCCGGACAGGGCAGGGATAATGAAAAACTGTTTTTT
CASSAGQGRDNEKLFF
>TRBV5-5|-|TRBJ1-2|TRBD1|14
TGTGCCAGCAGCCCACAGGGGGAGGCGTATGGCTACACCTTC
CASSPQGEAYGYTF
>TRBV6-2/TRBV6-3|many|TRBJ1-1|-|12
TGTGCCAGCAAGGGAACCAACACTGAAGCTTTCTTT
CASKGTNTEAFF
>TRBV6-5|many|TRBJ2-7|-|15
TGTGCCAGCAGTGCGCAACCACCGGCCCCCTACGAGCAGTACTTC
CASSAQPPAPYEQYF
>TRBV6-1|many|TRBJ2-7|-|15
TGTGCCAGCAGGCTAGCCACAGGGACGCCCTACGAGCAGTACTTC
CASRLATGTPYEQYF
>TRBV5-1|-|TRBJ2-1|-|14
TGCGCCAGCAGCTCTAGTACAGAGACCAATGAGCAGTTCTTC
CASSSSTETNEQFF
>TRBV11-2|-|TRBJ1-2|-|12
TGTGCCAGCAGCCCTACGTTGGATTACTACACCTTC
CASSPTLDYYTF
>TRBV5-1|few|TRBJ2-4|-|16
TGCGCCAGCAGCCCCGGACACCTACCAGCCAAAAACATTCAGTACTTC
CASSPGHLPAKNIQYF
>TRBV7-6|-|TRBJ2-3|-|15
TGTGCCAGCAGCAAAGGACTCGAACGCACAGATACGCAGTATTTT
CASSKGLERTDTQYF
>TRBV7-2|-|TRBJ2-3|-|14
TGTGCCAGCAGCTTTCGGACGGTCCCAGATACGCAGTATTTT
CASSFRTVPDTQYF
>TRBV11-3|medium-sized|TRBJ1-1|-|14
TGTGCCAGCAGCTTAGGAGGGCCGAACACTGAAGCTTTCTTT
CASSLGGPNTEAFF
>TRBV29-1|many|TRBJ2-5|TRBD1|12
TGCAGCGCCACAGGGGCGGAGGAGACCCAGTACTTC
CSATGAEETQYF
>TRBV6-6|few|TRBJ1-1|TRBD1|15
TGTGCCAGCAGTTACCCAGGACAGGGGAACACTGAAGCTTTCTTT
CASSYPGQGNTEAFF
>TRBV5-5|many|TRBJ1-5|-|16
TGTGCCAGCAGCTTGGATACAAGTCCAGTCTATCAGCCCCAGCATTTT
CASSLDTSPVYQPQHF
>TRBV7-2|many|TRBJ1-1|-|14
TGTGCCAGCAGCTCGACGACGATCATCCCTGAAGCTTTCTTT
CASSSTTIIPEAFF
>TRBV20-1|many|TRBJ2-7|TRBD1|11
TGCAGTGCAGGGGGCGGCTACGAGCAGTACTTC
CSAGGGYEQYF
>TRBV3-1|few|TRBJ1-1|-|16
TGTGCCAGCAGCCATGGGGTAGATGTTATGAACACTGAAGCTTTCTTT
CASSHGVDVMNTEAFF
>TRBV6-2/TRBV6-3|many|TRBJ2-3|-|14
TGTGCCAGCAGTCCCGGGGAAGAGACAGATACGCAGTATTTT
CASSPGEETDTQYF
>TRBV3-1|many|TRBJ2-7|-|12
TGTGCCAGCAGTCCCGGTAGCCACGAGCAGTACTTC
CASSPGSHEQYF
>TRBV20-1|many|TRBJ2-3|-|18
TGCAGTGCTCAGCGATCTGGCCTTGCGGGACCCCTCACAGATACGCAGTATTTT
CSAQRSGLAGPLTDTQYF
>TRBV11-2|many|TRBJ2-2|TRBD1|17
TGTGCCAGCAGCTCATCCGGGACAGGGTTATTAACCGGGGAGCTGTTTTTT
CASSSSGTGLLTGELFF
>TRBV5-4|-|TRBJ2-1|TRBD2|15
TGTGCCACCCAGCTGAAACTAGCGGGGGGACCTGAGCAGTTCTTC
CATQLKLAGGPEQFF
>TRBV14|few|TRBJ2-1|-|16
TGTGCCAGCACATCAGGGGCTTCGGCCCTTGACAATGAGCAGTTCTTC
CASTSGASALDNEQFF
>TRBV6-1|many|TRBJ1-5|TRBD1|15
TGTGCCAGCAGTGAAACAGGGGGGGATCGTCAGCCCCAGCATTTT
CASSETGGDRQPQHF
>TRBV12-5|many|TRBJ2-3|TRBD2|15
TGTGCTAGTGGTCCCGGGACTAGCGATGTAGATACGCAGTATTTT
CASGPGTSDVDTQYF
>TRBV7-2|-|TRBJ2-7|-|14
TGTGCCAGCAGCTTAACTGCTGGGGGACACGAGCAGTACTTC
CASSLTAGGHEQYF
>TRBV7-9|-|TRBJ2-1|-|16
TGTGCCAGCAGCCCCCCCGCGGGGTTGACCTACAATGAGCAGTTCTTC
CASSPPAGLTYNEQFF
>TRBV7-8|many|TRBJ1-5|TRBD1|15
TGTGCCAGCAGCTTAACAGGGGAGTTTAATCAGCCCCAGCATTTT
CASSLTGEFNQPQHF
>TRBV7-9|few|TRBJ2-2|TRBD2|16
TGTGCCAGCTCCCGGCTGAGCGGGGGTAACACCGGGGAGCTGTTTTTT
CASSRLSGGNTGELFF
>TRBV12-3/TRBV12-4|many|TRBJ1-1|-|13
TGTGCCAGCAGCGAACGGGGATTCACTGAAGCTTTCTTT
CASSERGFTEAFF
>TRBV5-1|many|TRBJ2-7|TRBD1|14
TGCGCCAGCAGCGGAACAGGGGGCGTCTACGAGCAGTACTTC
CASSGTGGVYEQYF
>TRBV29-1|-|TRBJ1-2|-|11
TGCAGCGTCTGGGGGTCCCATGGCTACACCTTC
CSVWGSHGYTF
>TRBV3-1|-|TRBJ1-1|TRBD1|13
TGTGCCAGCAGCCAAGACGAAACAGGGGGGGCTTTCTTT
CASSQDETGGAFF
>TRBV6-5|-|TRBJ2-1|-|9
TGTGCCAGCACTGGGGAGCAGTTCTTC
CASTGEQFF
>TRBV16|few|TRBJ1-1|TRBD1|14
TGTGCCAGCAGCCAGGGACAGGGAAGTAATGAAGCTTTCTTT
CASSQGQGSNEAFF
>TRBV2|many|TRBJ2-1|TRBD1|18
TGTGCCAGCAGAGCCGGGACAGGCTTATTAGGGGTCTACAATGAGCAGTTCTTC
CASRAGTGLLGVYNEQFF
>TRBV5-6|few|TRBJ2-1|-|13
TGTGCCAGCAGCTTGAGGCGTGCTAATGAGCAGTTCTTC
CASSLRRANEQFF
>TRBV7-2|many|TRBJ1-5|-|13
TGTGCCAGCAGCCCCAGGGGAGATCAGCCCCAGCATTTT
CASSPRGDQPQHF
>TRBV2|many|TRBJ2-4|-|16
TGTGCCAGCAGTGATTTTCGGGGGATGGCCAAAAACATTCAGTACTTC
CASSDFRGMAKNIQYF
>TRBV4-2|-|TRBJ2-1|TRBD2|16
TGTGCCAGCAGCCAAGATGCGGCTAGCGGGAGCGATGAGCAGTTCTTC
CASSQDAASGSDEQFF
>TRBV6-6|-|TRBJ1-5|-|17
TGTGCCAGCAGTTACTGGGGCGCCTGGGGAGCGGATCAGCCCCAGCATTTT
CASSYWGAWGADQPQHF
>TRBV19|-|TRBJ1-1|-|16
TGTGCCAGTAGTACTCCTTTTCAGGGACGGAACACTGAAGCTTTCTTT
CASSTPFQGRNTEAFF
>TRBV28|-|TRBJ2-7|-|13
TGTGCCAGCAGTTTAGAGCAGGGAATCGAGCAGTACTTC
CASSLEQGIEQYF
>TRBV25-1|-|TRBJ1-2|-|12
TGTGCCAGCAGCGAACCTAACTATGGCTACACCTTC
CASSEPNYGYTF
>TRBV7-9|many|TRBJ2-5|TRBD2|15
TGTGCCAGCAGCTTAGGACGGACTAGCGGGGAGACCCAGTACTTC
CASSLGRTSGETQYF
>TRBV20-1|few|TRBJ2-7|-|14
TGCAGTGCCTGGCATCCGGACCTCTCCTACGAGCAGTACTTC
CSAWHPDLSYEQYF
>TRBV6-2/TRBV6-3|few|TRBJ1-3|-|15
TGTGCCAGCAGTTCCGGGAGGGGCGACGGAAACACCATATATTTT
CASSSGRGDGNTIYF